A single sample is the source of the 8 T cell receptor beta chains below, sequenced in a study of cytomegalovirus exposure and HLA in healthy donors. Use of 60 Vbeta and 13 Jbeta primers characterized the PCR. Sequencing was performed with immunoSEQ multiplex PCR; in TCRdb, only in-frame clones are kept and a portion is missing. The sample has 90,000 to 150,000 clones; 77% are singletons. Sequences were obtained from PBMCs. The source is a man younger than 30 in good health and CMV-seropositive.

This clone is classed as medium-sized. The chain employs TRBV5-4 and TRBJ1-1; weak D call: TRBD1 (5 bases). Deletions cut 0 bases from V and 4 bases from J, with 10 bases between. Germline-derived CDR1 and CDR2 are SGHNT and YYREEE (reference sequence). CDR3 length equals 14 residues. The CDR3 loop is CASSLAQGSTEAFF. CDR3 DNA: TGTGCCAGCAGCTTGGCGCAGGGATCCACTGAAGCTTTCTTT.

The rearrangement joins TRBV27 to TRBJ2-5; 10 nucleotides line up with TRBD1. The germline CDR1 and CDR2 sequences are MNHEY and SMNVEV (reference sequence). The CDR3 is 16 residues long. After removal of 6 bases from V and 1 base from J, the junction contained 8 bases not matched to a gene. CDR3 DNA sequence: TGTGCCAGCAGGGGCCGGGACAGGGGAGGCCAAGAGACCCAGTACTTC. It specifies CASRGRDRGGQETQYF.

This clone appeared a few times. Other DNA sequences of this sample code for an identical CDR3. This sequence joins TRBV10-1 and TRBJ2-5, with D tentatively TRBD1 (5 bases). The CDR3 length is 15 residues. Germline V CDR1 and CDR2: WNHNN, SYGVQD (reference sequence). Trimming stripped 1 base from V and 3 bases from J, with 12 bases between. CDR3 amino acids: CASSEYQGGKETQYF. In nucleotides, the CDR3 is TGCGCCAGCAGTGAGTACCAGGGTGGCAAAGAGACCCAGTACTTC.

J is TRBJ1-1 and V is TRBV9; 8 nucleotides agree with TRBD1. The CDR3 is made up of 15 amino acids. Germline CDR1 reads SGDLS; CDR2 reads YYNGEE. The junction had 4 bases not matched to a gene; V was cut back by 2 bases and J by 1 base. The CDR3 DNA sequence: TGTGCCAGCAGCGTCTGGACAGGGAGGAACACTGAAGCTTTCTTT. Residues: CASSVWTGRNTEAFF.

This chain connects TRBV4-1 to TRBJ1-1, with D maybe TRBD1 (6 bases). CDR1 is MGHRA, CDR2 YSYEKL, per germline. V lost 0 bases and J 6 bases, leaving 11 bases between the germline ends. This CDR3 region has 14 residues. The CDR3 loop is CASSQDGGAAEAFF. For the CDR3, the DNA is TGCGCCAGCAGCCAAGATGGGGGGGCCGCTGAAGCTTTCTTT.

The chain carries TRBV6-5 and TRBJ1-2; a possible D gene is TRBD1 (5 bases). The length of the CDR3 is 14 residues. Trimming took 5 bases from V and 0 from J, leaving 10 bases between them. Germline assignment: CDR1 MNHEY and CDR2 SVGAGI. The CDR3 DNA reads TGTGCCAGCAGTCTCGACAGTGCTAACTATGGCTACACCTTC. Protein: CASSLDSANYGYTF.

The J gene is TRBJ1-5, the V gene TRBV19, with D possibly being TRBD1 (5 bases). The CDR3 spans 15 residues. Germline V gene data show CDR1 as LNHDA and CDR2 as SQIVND (reference sequence). V lost 3 bases to trimming and J lost 2 bases, with 11 bases between them. The CDR3 loop is CASSIGREGNQPQHF. Written as DNA, the CDR3 is TGTGCCAGTAGTATCGGCAGGGAAGGCAATCAGCCCCAGCATTTT.

This chain connects TRBV28 to TRBJ1-5; no clear D gene. The germline CDR1 and CDR2 sequences are MDHEN and SYDVKM. The CDR3 consists of 11 residues. V lost 4 bases to trimming and J lost 8 bases, with 6 bases between them. This chain's CDR3 is CASSSLEPQHF. CDR3 nucleotide sequence: TGTGCCAGCAGTTCCTTAGAGCCCCAGCATTTT.